Described below is a single TCR beta chain sequence and its context. This sample was taken from a study of blood T cell repertoires in COVID-19. Study information: There were acute and convalescent COVID-19 samples, and they came from the United States, Italy and Spain. The cDNA or gDNA used as material had been derived from T cells, B-cell-depleted T cells, or PBMCs.

Source study methods: Estimates of nucleated cell counts were drawn from the amplification of reference gene primers. Data came from immunoSEQ multiplex PCR; TCRdb stores just in-frame clones and leaves some out. V and J calls and clone size follow that table, whereas D and trimming were derived from the DNA. The sample records 83,000 or so clones, around 90% being singletons. V dropped 5 bases and J dropped 5; count of bases not matched to a gene: 4. Germline CDR1 reads KGHSH; CDR2 reads LQKENI. CDR3 length: 13 residues. This receptor was taken from a man older than 75 with active or convalescent COVID-19. The rearrangement uses TRBV18 and TRBJ1-2; 8 nucleotides align to TRBD1. Sequencing was performed on peripheral blood. CDR3 sequence reads: CASSEQGDYGYTF. In DNA, the CDR3 is TGTGCCAGCTCAGAACAGGGGGATTATGGCTACACCTTC.